The rows below give T cell receptor beta chains drawn from one sample of a study of blood T cell repertoires in COVID-19. Produced via immunoSEQ multiplex PCR; TCRdb's table is partial and in-frame only. The sample lists about 370,000 clones, about 90% occurring once. The material sequenced was peripheral blood. These receptors were collected from a woman in her thirties with COVID-19, enrolled during active disease. Both conserved end residues are part of each CDR3. The order of the fields is J gene, clone size, D gene, V gene, CDR3 protein, CDR3 DNA. The D gene is left open where the match is weak. Some rows mark clone size as missing; the rest say once, few, many or name a class of expanded clone.

TRBJ1-2 . . TRBV5-1 CASSPFGGENGYTF TGCGCCAGCAGCCCCTTCGGGGGGGAGAATGGCTACACCTTC
TRBJ2-1 . TRBD2 TRBV5-1 CASSARLAGGVEQFF TGCGCCAGCAGCGCACGACTAGCGGGAGGCGTGGAGCAGTTCTTC
TRBJ2-7 . . TRBV4-1 CASSQGQGKAYEQYF TGCGCCAGCAGCCAAGGCCAGGGTAAGGCCTACGAGCAGTACTTC
TRBJ1-2 . TRBD1 TRBV5-5 CASRLTTGPVTF TGTGCCAGCAGACTAACGACAGGGCCTGTCACCTTC
TRBJ2-1 . . TRBV19 CASSMGGDNEQFF TGTGCCAGTAGTATGGGCGGGGACAATGAGCAGTTCTTC
TRBJ2-7 once TRBD1 TRBV19 CASSGAGQGAREQYF TGTGCCAGCAGTGGCGCGGGACAGGGGGCGAGGGAGCAGTACTTC
TRBJ2-5 . . TRBV5-1 CASSSGQGGETQYF TGCGCCAGCAGCTCCGGACAGGGAGGGGAGACCCAGTACTTC
TRBJ1-5 . TRBD1 TRBV24-1 CATSDPGQGDYSNQPQHF TGTGCCACCAGTGATCCGGGACAGGGAGATTATAGCAATCAGCCCCAGCATTTT
TRBJ2-3 once TRBD1 TRBV6-5 CASSRQGHTDTQYF TGTGCCAGCAGCCGACAGGGACACACAGATACGCAGTATTTT
TRBJ2-7 . TRBD1 TRBV6-6 CASSGTGSYEQYF TGTGCCAGCAGTGGGACAGGGTCCTACGAGCAGTACTTC
TRBJ1-2 . TRBD1 TRBV12-3/TRBV12-4 CASSPGTDYGYTF TGTGCCAGCAGTCCCGGGACAGACTATGGCTACACCTTC
TRBJ2-1 . TRBD2 TRBV5-1 CASSLDWTSGSSYNEQFF TGCGCCAGCAGCTTGGACTGGACTAGCGGGTCCTCCTACAATGAGCAGTTCTTC
TRBJ2-5 . TRBD1 TRBV3-1/TRBV3-2 CASSRPPRTGEGKTQYF TGTGCCAGCAGCCGCCCACCGCGGACAGGGGAGGGGAAGACCCAGTACTTC